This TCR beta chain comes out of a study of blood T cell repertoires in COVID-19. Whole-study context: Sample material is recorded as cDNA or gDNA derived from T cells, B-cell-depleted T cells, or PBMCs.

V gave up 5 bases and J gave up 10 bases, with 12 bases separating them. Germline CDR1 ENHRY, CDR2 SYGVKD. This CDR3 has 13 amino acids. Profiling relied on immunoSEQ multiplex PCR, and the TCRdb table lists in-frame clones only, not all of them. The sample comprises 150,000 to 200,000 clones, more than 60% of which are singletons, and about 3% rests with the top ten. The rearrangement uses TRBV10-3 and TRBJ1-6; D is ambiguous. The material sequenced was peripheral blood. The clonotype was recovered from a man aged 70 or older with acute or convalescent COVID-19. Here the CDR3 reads CAISPTVGSPLHF. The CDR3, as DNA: TGTGCCATCAGTCCAACGGTCGGGTCACCCCTCCACTTT.